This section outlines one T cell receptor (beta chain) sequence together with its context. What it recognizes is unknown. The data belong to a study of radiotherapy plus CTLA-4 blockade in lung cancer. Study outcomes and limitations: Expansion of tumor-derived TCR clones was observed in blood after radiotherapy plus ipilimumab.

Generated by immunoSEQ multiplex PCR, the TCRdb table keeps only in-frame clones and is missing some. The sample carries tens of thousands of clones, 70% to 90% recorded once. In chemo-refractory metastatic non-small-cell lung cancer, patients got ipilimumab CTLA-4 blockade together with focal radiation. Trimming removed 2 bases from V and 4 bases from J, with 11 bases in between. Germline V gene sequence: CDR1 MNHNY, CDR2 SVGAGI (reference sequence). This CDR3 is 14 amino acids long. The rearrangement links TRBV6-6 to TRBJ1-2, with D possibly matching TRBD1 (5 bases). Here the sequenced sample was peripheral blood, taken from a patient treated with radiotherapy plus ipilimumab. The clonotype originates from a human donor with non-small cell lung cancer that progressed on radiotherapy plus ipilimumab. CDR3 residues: CASSYSGHGYGYTF. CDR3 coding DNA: TGTGCCAGCAGTTACAGCGGACACGGCTATGGCTACACCTTC.